This TCR beta chain was retrieved from a study of T-cell memory formation after mild COVID-19. In the study overall: Largely donor-specific TCR clusters were found.

Study-wide findings and caveats: Contracting CD4+ clones sat mainly in CM and EM; CD8+ in EMRA. The pre-infection memory compartment contained some responding clones, suggesting cross-reactive memory joined.

Germline V lookup: CDR1 MGHRA, CDR2 YSYEKL. V gave up 2 bases and J gave up 5 bases; unmatched junction bases: 6. The length of the CDR3 is 18 residues. TCR alpha and TCR beta cDNA libraries carrying sample barcodes and UMIs were produced by 5'RACE using constant-segment primers. Via MiXCR, TCRdb re-called the 5' RACE reads, giving one row per CDR3 protein. Seen here are 550,000 to 700,000 distinct CDR3 sequences, roughly 17% observed once, and the top ten hold around 8.1%. About this clonotype itself: What it recognizes is unknown.

The rearrangement uses TRBV4-1 and TRBJ2-1; TRBD2 aligns across 16 bases. The clonotype originates from an adult woman who had mild COVID-19 (a few samples of this study predate the infection). Cell type and time point are not known. The sample taken for sequencing was PBMCs or a T cell subset sorted from them (not recorded which). The CDR3 region is CASSQKGLAGGVNNEQFF. The CDR3 bases are TGCGCCAGCAGCCAAAAGGGACTAGCGGGGGGGGTCAACAATGAGCAGTTCTTC.